This note documents a single T cell receptor (beta chain) sequence. Its antigen is unknown. Treatment indicated: around 19 received Ad26.COV2.S at low or high dose, single or two shots; 5 received placebo; per-sample allocation not given. The study sampled participants on day 63 after the first vaccine or placebo injection. Ad26.COV2.S expressed prefusion-stabilized spike from the original Wuhan strain. The data derive from a study of Ad26.COV2.S vaccination and SARS-CoV-2 variants. In the study overall: Once or twice, 56 days apart, Ad26.COV2.S was delivered intramuscularly.

General observations from the study: Among vaccine recipients, spike-specific TCR breadth exceeded that of placebo recipients.

Method: immunoSEQ multiplex PCR; TCRdb's copy keeps in-frame clones and lacks some. The table includes 350,000 to 400,000 clones, about 88% detected once. The length of the CDR3 is 18 residues. Germline V gene sequence: CDR1 MNHNS, CDR2 SASEGT. The V segment lost 4 bases and the J segment 2 bases; nucleotides outside the gene matches: 15. The sequencing here drew on peripheral blood, taken in a trial of Ad26.COV2.S vaccine versus placebo. The sequence came from a person aged 18 to 59 who received the Ad26.COV2.S COVID-19 vaccine or a placebo. This sequence joins TRBV6-1 and TRBJ2-7; 9 bases agree with TRBD1. The CDR3: CASSARIIGTGRTYEQYF. DNA of the CDR3: TGTGCCAGCAGTGCTCGCATAATAGGGACAGGGAGGACCTACGAGCAGTACTTC.